Shown below are 20 T cell receptor beta chains from a single sample sequenced in a study of blood T cells in healthy people across ages (dated by TCRdb to the mid-2010s). The protocol used for the library was 5' RACE. The sequencer listed for this sample is Illumina HiSeq 2500. A second PCR of 7 to 11 cycles was performed with a sample-barcoded 5' primer and a J-beta primer mix. TCRdb passed the public sequencing reads through fastp at Q25 and MiXCR, retaining productive beta sequences. A single entry per CDR3 protein holds the most common genes and DNA from its merged rows. For this sample the table gives about 780,000 distinct CDR3 sequences, of which 46% were detected only once. Of the sample, 15% to 20% is held by the ten largest clones. Sequencing was carried out using blood. The receptors stem from an elderly man in good health.

Turning to this clonotype: A read error is possible here, since a much larger clone lies one base away. The chain links TRBV5-1 to TRBJ2-5; D remains unclear. The germline V gene encodes CDR1 SGHRS and CDR2 YFSETQ. V was trimmed by 0 bases and J by 11 bases, leaving 17 bases between them. The CDR3 runs to 14 residues. CDR3 coding DNA: TGCGCCAGCAGCTTGGGTGCTGGGATCAATGAGCAGTACTTC. Its translation is CASSLGAGINEQYF.

The chain couples TRBV7-3 to TRBJ2-7, with a tentative D call TRBD1 (6 bases). Germline loops: CDR1 SGHTA, CDR2 FQGTGA. V was trimmed by 2 bases and J by 7 bases, leaving 18 bases between them. CDR3 size: 15 residues. The CDR3 DNA sequence: TGTGCCAGCAGCTTACGGGCAGGGGCTTTGGAAGAGCAGTACTTC. It encodes CASSLRAGALEEQYF.

This chain connects TRBV6-5 to TRBJ2-7; 8 nucleotides agree with TRBD1. Germline CDR1 reads MNHEY; CDR2 reads SVGAGI. The CDR3 runs 12 residues. The DNA for the CDR3 is TGTGCTACGACAGGGGATACCTACGAGCAGTACTTC. Its translation is CATTGDTYEQYF.

The chain joins TRBV11-2 to TRBJ2-1, with D possibly matching TRBD2 (6 bases). The germline V and J ends were trimmed by 1 base and 6 bases, with 13 bases remaining between them. Per the germline V gene, CDR1 is SGHAT and CDR2 is FQNNGV. The CDR3 is 15 amino acids. CDR3 in DNA: TGTGCCAGCAGCTTAGTCGGGGGTCTTACCAATGAGCAGTTCTTC. It encodes CASSLVGGLTNEQFF.

This clonotype was detected ten times or more. The CDR3 DNA is TGCGCCAGCAGCTTGTCCACAGCTAATGAAAAACTGTTTTTT. Amino acid sequence: CASSLSTANEKLFF. The chain joins TRBV5-1 to TRBJ1-4; D gene ambiguous. V lost 1 base and J 3 bases, leaving 7 bases between the germline ends. CDR3 size: 14 residues. Germline CDR1 reads SGHRS; CDR2 reads YFSETQ.

This chain links TRBV9 with TRBJ1-4; 8 nucleotides agree with TRBD1. V lost 2 bases to trimming and J lost 5 bases; unmatched junction nucleotides: 5. CDR3 length equals 15 residues. Germline lookup yields CDR1 SGDLS and CDR2 YYNGEE. The CDR3 region has the DNA TGTGCCAGCAGCGTCGATAGACAGGGGAATGAAAAACTGTTTTTT. Translated, it gives CASSVDRQGNEKLFF.

This clonotype was counted between two and nine times. V and J are TRBV5-1 and TRBJ2-5; 7 bases match TRBD2. This CDR3 comprises 16 residues. Germline CDR1 reads SGHRS; CDR2 reads YFSETQ. The ends lost 0 bases at V and 11 bases at J; junction bases unmatched: 16. The CDR3 DNA follows: TGCGCCAGCAGCTTGGCCGGGCGGGAGCCCTACAATGAGCAGTACTTC. Encoded protein: CASSLAGREPYNEQYF.

The table lists this clonotype with a few counts. The rearrangement joins TRBV3-1 to TRBJ2-7; 7 bases align to TRBD1. This CDR3 is built from 15 residues. Germline CDR1 reads LGHDT; CDR2 reads YNNKEL (reference sequence). Trimming cost V 4 bases and J 5 bases; bases outside gene matches: 11. The CDR3 loop reads CASSRPATGVHEQYF. The CDR3 DNA follows: TGTGCCAGCAGCCGACCGGCCACAGGGGTCCACGAGCAGTACTTC.

This chain connects TRBV12-3 or TRBV12-4 to TRBJ1-2; D may be TRBD1 (6 bases). Trimming stripped 5 bases from V and 4 bases from J, with 14 bases between. CDR3 size: 14 residues. CDR3 coding DNA: TGTGCCAGCAGTCCCCCAGGGGACGGCTATGGCTACACCTTC. Its translation: CASSPPGDGYGYTF.

The gene calls are TRBV11-3 and TRBJ1-5, with D unclear. Germline CDR1 SGHNT, CDR2 YENEEA. CDR3 length: 14 residues. V was cut by 5 bases and J by 6 bases, with 14 bases left in between. CDR3 bases: TGTGCCAGCAGCCCGGGCGGGGAGGCTCAGCCCCAGCATTTT. As protein: CASSPGGEAQPQHF.

The chain recombines TRBV11-1 with TRBJ2-5, with unresolved D. The J call is doubtful: the DNA matches TRBJ2-7 better. Germline V gene lookup returns CDR1 SGHAT and CDR2 FQDESV (reference sequence). The CDR3 is 13 residues long. CDR3 nucleotides: TGTGCCAGCAGCCCCCTAACAGATTACGAGCAGTACTTC. This gives the protein CASSPLTDYEQYF.

The V call is TRBV5-1, the J call TRBJ1-4; 7 bases agree with TRBD1. The CDR3 is made up of 16 amino acids. Trimming removed 4 bases from V and 5 bases from J; junction bases left unmatched: 11. Germline CDR1 SGHRS, CDR2 YFSETQ. CDR3 protein: CASSNVQGNENEKLFF. The CDR3 coding sequence is TGCGCCAGCAGCAACGTACAGGGGAACGAAAATGAAAAACTGTTTTTT.

The chain is built from TRBV24-1 and TRBJ1-5; 9 positions agree with TRBD1. The germline CDR1 and CDR2 sequences are KGHDR and SFDVKD. There are 15 residues in the CDR3. Trimming cost V 7 bases and J 5 bases; bases outside gene matches: 8. The CDR3 nucleotides read TGTGCCACCAGCCGAGGGACAGGGTTCTATCAGCCCCAGCATTTT. This encodes CATSRGTGFYQPQHF.

The rearrangement uses TRBV10-2 and TRBJ1-2, with 7 bases fitting TRBD1. The CDR3 is 15 residues long. Germline CDR1 is WSHSY and CDR2 is SAAADI. V shed 3 bases, J shed 7 bases, and the junction held 11 bases outside the gene matches. DNA for the CDR3: TGCGCCAGCAGTGAAGAGGGGGCTAAGGAAAGTGGCTACACCTTC. Amino acids: CASSEEGAKESGYTF.

This sequence joins TRBV20-1 and TRBJ2-7, with D possibly TRBD1 on 5 matching bases. The CDR3 loop spans 15 amino acids. Per germline, CDR1 DFQATT and CDR2 SNEGSKA (reference sequence). V lost 2 bases and J lost 0, with 14 bases in between. The CDR3 coding sequence is TGCAGTGCTAGACCTACAGGCTTTCTCTCCTACGAGCAGTACTTC. Translated: CSARPTGFLSYEQYF.

The chain is built from TRBV20-1 and TRBJ2-1, with 10 positions matching TRBD2. CDR1 DFQATT and CDR2 SNEGSKA come from the germline V gene (reference sequence). Trimming took 7 bases from V and 0 from J; bases not matched to a gene: 12. The CDR3 spans 17 residues. The CDR3 reads CSVTGGASGSSYNEQFF. The DNA for the CDR3 is TGCAGTGTTACTGGCGGGGCTAGCGGGAGCTCCTACAATGAGCAGTTCTTC.

The chain has TRBV5-5 and TRBJ2-7, with 9 bases that match TRBD1. The junction had 6 bases not matched to a gene; V was cut back by 6 bases and J by 2 bases. CDR1 and CDR2 from the germline V gene are SGHKS and YYEKEE (reference sequence). The CDR3 is 14 amino acids. The CDR3 sequence: CASTTRDRAYEQYF. The CDR3 region has the DNA TGTGCCAGCACCACCCGGGACAGGGCCTACGAGCAGTACTTC.

Points on this clonotype: Given a much more abundant clone one base away, this may be a read error. The chain is built from TRBV12-3 or TRBV12-4 and TRBJ2-3; D is uncertain. Trimming took off 7 bases at V and 4 bases at J, with 12 bases between the two ends. The CDR3 is 13 amino acids. CDR3 residues: CASTPAWADTQYF. The CDR3 coding sequence is TGTGCCAGCACCCCGGCGTGGGCAGATACGCAGTATTTT.

The rearrangement links TRBV11-3 to TRBJ2-5, with D possibly being TRBD2 (6 bases). The CDR3 is made up of 15 amino acids. CDR1 and CDR2 from the germline V gene are SGHNT and YENEEA. V lost 1 base and J lost 11, with 20 bases in between. The CDR3 region is CASSLVSGDNNEQYF. The CDR3 region has the DNA TGTGCCAGCAGCTTAGTCTCGGGAGATAACAATGAGCAGTACTTC.

The CDR3 here is CASSLSYGTEQFF. CDR3 nucleotide sequence: TGTGCCAGCAGCTTAAGTTACGGGACTGAGCAGTTCTTC. This rearrangement joins TRBV7-3 to TRBJ2-1; D assignment may be TRBD1 or TRBD2 (5 bases each). The CDR3 totals 13 residues. CDR1 is SGHTA, CDR2 FQGTGA, per germline. V lost 1 base and J lost 9, with 10 bases in between.